This TCR beta chain derives from a study of neurological immune-mediated disorders. Many counts were recorded for this clonotype. A single run covered 15-18 subjects with over 180 million TCR-beta sequences. TCRdb recomputed calls from the 5' RACE reads with MiXCR, one row per CDR3 protein. The table lists around 16,000 distinct CDR3 sequences, roughly 9% of them singletons. This clonotype was sampled from a man aged 50 or older in good health. Source material: CD8+ T cells from blood.

CDR3 DNA sequence: TGTGCCAGCAGCGAGTTCACAGGGGGCAATGAGCAGTTCTTC. This sequence encodes CASSEFTGGNEQFF. This chain joins TRBV7-2 and TRBJ2-1; 8 bases are shared with TRBD1. Unmatched junction bases numbered 6, after V lost 5 bases and J lost 6 bases. The V gene's germline CDR1 is SGHTA and CDR2 FQGNSA. The CDR3 covers 14 residues.